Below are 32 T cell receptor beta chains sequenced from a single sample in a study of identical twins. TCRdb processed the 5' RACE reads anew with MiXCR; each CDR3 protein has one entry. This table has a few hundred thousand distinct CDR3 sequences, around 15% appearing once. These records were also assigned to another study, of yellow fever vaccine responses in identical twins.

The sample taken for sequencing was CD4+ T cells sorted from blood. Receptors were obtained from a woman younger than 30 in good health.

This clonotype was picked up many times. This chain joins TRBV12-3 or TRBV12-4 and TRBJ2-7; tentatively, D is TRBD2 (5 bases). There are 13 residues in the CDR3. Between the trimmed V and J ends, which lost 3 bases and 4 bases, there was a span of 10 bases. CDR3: CASSLMGAYEQYF. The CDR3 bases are TGTGCCAGCAGTTTGATGGGAGCGTACGAGCAGTACTTC.

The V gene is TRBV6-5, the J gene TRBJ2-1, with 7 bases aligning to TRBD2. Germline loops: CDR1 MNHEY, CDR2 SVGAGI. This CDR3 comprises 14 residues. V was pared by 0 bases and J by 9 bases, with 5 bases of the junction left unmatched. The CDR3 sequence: CASSYSGLVGEQFF. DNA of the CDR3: TGTGCCAGCAGTTACTCAGGACTAGTGGGTGAGCAGTTCTTC.

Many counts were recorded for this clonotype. The CDR3 region is CASSYLGLNYGYTF. CDR3 sequence (DNA): TGTGCCAGCAGTTACCTGGGGCTCAACTATGGCTACACCTTC. This chain uses TRBV6-5 with TRBJ1-2; TRBD1 might be the D (5 bases). CDR3 length: 14 amino acids. CDR1 is MNHEY and CDR2 is SVGAGI in the germline V gene. Between the trimmed V and J ends, which lost 2 bases and 2 bases, there was a span of 9 bases.

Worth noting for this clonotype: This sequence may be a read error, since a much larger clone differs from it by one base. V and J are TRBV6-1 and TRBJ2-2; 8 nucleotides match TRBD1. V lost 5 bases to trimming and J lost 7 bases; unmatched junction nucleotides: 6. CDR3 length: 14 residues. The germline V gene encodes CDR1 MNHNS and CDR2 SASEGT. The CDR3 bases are TGTGCCAGCAGTATTACAGGGGGTGACGGGGAGCTGTTTTTT. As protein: CASSITGGDGELFF.

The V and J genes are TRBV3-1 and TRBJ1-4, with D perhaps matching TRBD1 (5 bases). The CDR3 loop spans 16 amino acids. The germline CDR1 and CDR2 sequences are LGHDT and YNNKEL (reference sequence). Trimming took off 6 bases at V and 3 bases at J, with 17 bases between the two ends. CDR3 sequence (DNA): TGTGCCAGCAGTCTCGCGTCGGGGGTTGCTAATGAAAAACTGTTTTTT. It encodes CASSLASGVANEKLFF.

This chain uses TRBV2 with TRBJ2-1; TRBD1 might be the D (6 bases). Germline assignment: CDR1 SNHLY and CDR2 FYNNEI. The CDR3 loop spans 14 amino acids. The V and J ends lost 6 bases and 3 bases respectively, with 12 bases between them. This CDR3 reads CASRGRGNYNEQFF. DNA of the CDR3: TGTGCCAGCAGGGGCAGGGGTAACTACAATGAGCAGTTCTTC.

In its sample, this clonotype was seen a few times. The CDR3 bases are TGCAGTGCTCCCCGTGCGGTAGCGGGGCAAGAGACCCAGTACTTC. It is translated as CSAPRAVAGQETQYF. The chain has TRBV20-1 and TRBJ2-5, with TRBD2 matching 8 bases. J gave up 2 bases and V 5 bases, and 10 bases lay outside the gene matches. The CDR3 runs to 15 residues. Germline V gene sequence: CDR1 DFQATT, CDR2 SNEGSKA (reference sequence).

The CDR3 is CASSQLVSNTGELFF. The CDR3 DNA follows: TGTGCCAGCAGCCAATTGGTCTCAAACACCGGGGAGCTGTTTTTT. This chain connects TRBV3-1 to TRBJ2-2; D not certain. V lost 2 bases and J 2 bases, leaving 9 bases between the germline ends. Germline CDR1 and CDR2: LGHDT and YNNKEL (reference sequence). The CDR3 sequence is 15 residues long.

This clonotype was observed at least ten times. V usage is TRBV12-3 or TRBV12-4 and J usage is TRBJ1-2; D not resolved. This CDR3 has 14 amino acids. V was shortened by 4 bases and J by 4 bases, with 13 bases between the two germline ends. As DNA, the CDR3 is TGTGCCAGCAGTTATAGGGTTCAATCCTATGGCTACACCTTC. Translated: CASSYRVQSYGYTF.

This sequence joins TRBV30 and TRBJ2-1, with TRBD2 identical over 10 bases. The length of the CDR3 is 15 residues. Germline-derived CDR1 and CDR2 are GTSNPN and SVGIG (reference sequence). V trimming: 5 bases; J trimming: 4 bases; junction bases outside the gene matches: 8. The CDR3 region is CAWEKGLALYNEQFF. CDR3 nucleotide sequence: TGTGCCTGGGAAAAGGGACTAGCGCTATACAATGAGCAGTTCTTC.

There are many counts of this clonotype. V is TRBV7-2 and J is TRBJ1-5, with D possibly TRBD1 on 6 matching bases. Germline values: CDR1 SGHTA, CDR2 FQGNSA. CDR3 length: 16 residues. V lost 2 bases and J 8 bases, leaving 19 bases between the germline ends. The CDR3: CASSLLGHLNGEPQHF. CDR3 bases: TGTGCCAGCAGCTTACTGGGACACCTAAATGGGGAGCCCCAGCATTTT.

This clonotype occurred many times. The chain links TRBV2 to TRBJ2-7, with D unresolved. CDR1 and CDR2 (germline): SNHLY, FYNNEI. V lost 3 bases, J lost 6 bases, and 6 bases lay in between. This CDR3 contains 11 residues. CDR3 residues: CASSDGFEQYF. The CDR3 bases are TGTGCCAGCAGTGATGGGTTCGAGCAGTACTTC. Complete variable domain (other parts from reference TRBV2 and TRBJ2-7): EPEVTQTPSHQVTQMGQEVILRCVPISNHLYFYWYRQILGQKVEFLVSFYNNEISEKSEIFDDQFSVERPDGSNFTLKIRSTKLEDSAMYFCASSDGFEQYFGPGTRLTVT.

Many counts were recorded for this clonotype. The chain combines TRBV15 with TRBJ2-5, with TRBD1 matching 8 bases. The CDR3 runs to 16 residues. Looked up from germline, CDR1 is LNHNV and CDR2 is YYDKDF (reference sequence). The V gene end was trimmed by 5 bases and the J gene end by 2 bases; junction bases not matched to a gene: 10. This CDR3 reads CATSVYRDRRQETQYF. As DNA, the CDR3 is TGTGCCACCAGCGTTTATCGGGACAGGAGACAAGAGACCCAGTACTTC.

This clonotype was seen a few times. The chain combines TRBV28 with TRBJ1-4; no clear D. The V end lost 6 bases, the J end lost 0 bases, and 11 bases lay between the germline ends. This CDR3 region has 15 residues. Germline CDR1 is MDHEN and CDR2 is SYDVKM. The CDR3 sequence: CASRGPGTTNEKLFF. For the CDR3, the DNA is TGTGCCAGCAGGGGTCCGGGAACAACTAATGAAAAACTGTTTTTT.

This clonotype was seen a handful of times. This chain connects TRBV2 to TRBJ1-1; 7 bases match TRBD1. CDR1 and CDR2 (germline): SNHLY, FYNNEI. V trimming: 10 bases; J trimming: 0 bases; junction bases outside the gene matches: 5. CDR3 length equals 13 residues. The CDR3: CANLGTVNTEAFF. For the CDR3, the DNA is TGTGCCAACTTGGGGACAGTGAACACTGAAGCTTTCTTT.

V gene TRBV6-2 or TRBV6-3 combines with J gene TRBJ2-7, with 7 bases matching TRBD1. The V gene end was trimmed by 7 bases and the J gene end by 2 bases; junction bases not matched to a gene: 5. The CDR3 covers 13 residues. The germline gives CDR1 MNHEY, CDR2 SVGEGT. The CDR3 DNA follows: TGTGCCAGCATCGGGACAGTTACCTACGAGCAGTACTTC. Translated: CASIGTVTYEQYF.

The chain's CDR3 is CASSIPGARGGKQYF. The CDR3 coding sequence is TGTGCCAGTAGTATTCCGGGGGCCCGCGGTGGGAAGCAGTACTTC. The V gene is TRBV19, the J gene TRBJ2-7; D may correspond to TRBD1 or TRBD2 (6 bases each). Deletions cut 3 bases from V and 8 bases from J, with 20 bases between. This CDR3 is built from 15 residues. Germline V lookup: CDR1 LNHDA, CDR2 SQIVND (reference sequence).

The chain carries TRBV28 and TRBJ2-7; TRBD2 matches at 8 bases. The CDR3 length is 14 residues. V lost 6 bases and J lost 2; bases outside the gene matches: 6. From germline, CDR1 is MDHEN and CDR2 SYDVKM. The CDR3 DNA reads TGTGCCAGCAGCCCGGGGGGGAGAGCCTACGAGCAGTACTTC. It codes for CASSPGGRAYEQYF.

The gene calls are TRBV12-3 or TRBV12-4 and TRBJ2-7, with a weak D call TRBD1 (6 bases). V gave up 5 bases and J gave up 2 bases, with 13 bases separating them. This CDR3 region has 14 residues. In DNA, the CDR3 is TGTGCCAGCAGTCGGACAGTTTCAGCCTACGAGCAGTACTTC. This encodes CASSRTVSAYEQYF.

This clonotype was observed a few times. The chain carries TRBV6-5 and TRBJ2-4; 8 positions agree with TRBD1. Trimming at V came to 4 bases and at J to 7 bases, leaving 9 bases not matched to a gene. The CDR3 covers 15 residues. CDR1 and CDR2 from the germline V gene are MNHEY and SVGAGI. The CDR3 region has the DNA TGTGCCAGCAGTTCGACAGGGGACCCCGGTAACATTCAGTACTTC. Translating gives CASSSTGDPGNIQYF.

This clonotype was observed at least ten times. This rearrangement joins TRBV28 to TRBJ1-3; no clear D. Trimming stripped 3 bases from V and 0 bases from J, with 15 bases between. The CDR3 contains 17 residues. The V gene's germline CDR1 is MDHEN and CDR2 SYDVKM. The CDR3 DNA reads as TGTGCCAGCAGTTTCCCTGTTAGGTCCCGCTCTGGAAACACCATATATTTT. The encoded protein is CASSFPVRSRSGNTIYF.

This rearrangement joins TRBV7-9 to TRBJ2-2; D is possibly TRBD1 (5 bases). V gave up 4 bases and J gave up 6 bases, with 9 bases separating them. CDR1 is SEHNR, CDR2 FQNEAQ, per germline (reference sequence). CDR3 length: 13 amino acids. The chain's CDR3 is CASSSQGPGELFF. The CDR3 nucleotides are TGTGCCAGCAGCTCCCAGGGTCCCGGGGAGCTGTTTTTT. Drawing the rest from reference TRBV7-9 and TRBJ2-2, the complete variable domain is DTGVSQNPRHKITKRGQNVTFRCDPISEHNRLYWYRQTLGQGPEFLTYFQNEAQLEKSRLLSDRFSAERPKGSFSTLEIQRTEQGDSAMYLCASSSQGPGELFFGEGSRLTVL.

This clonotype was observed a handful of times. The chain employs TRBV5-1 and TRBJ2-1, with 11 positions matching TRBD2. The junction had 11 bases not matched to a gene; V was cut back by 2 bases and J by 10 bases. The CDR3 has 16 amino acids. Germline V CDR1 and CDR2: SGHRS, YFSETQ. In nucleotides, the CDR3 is TGCGCCAGCAGCTTTTCCTCCGGGACTAGCGGCGGGGAGCAGTTCTTC. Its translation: CASSFSSGTSGGEQFF.

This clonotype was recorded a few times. CDR3 amino acids: CAWTSGSGVYNEQFF. In nucleotides, the CDR3 is TGTGCCTGGACTAGCGGGAGTGGGGTTTACAATGAGCAGTTCTTC. This chain joins TRBV30 and TRBJ2-1, with 10 positions matching TRBD2. CDR3 length: 15 residues. The germline gives CDR1 GTSNPN, CDR2 SVGIG (reference sequence). J was trimmed by 4 bases and V by 4 bases; bases with no gene match: 7.

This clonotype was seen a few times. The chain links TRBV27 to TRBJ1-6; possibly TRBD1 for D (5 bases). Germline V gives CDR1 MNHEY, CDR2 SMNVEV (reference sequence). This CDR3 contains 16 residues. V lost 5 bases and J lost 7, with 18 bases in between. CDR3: CASSPLRTDKNSPLHF. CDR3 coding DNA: TGTGCCAGCAGTCCTCTTCGGACGGACAAGAATTCACCCCTCCACTTT.

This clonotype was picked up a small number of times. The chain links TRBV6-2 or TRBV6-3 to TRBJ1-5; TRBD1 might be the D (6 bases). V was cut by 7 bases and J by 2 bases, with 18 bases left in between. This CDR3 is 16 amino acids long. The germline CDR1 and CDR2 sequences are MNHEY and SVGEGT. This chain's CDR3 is CASTTPRRQGNQPQHF. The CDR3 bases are TGTGCCAGCACCACACCGAGGCGACAGGGCAATCAGCCCCAGCATTTT.

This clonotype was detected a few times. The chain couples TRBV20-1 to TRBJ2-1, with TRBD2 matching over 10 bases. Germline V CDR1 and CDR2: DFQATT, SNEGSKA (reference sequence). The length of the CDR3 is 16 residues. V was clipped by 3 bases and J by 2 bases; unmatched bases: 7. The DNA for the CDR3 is TGCAGTGCTAGGAGCCTAGCGGGGGAAACCTACAATGAGCAGTTCTTC. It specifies CSARSLAGETYNEQFF.

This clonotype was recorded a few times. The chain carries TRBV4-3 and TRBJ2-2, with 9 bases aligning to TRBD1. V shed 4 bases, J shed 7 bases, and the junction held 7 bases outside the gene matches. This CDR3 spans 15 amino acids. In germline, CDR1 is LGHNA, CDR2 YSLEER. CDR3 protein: CASSRGQGQGGELFF. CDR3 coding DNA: TGCGCCAGCAGCCGCGGACAGGGGCAAGGCGGGGAGCTGTTTTTT.

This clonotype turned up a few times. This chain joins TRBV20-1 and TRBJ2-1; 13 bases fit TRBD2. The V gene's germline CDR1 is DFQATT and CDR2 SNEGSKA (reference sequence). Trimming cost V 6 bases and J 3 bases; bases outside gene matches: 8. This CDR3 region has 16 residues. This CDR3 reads CSARTSGGPIYNEQFF. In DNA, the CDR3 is TGCAGTGCCAGGACTAGCGGGGGACCCATCTACAATGAGCAGTTCTTC.

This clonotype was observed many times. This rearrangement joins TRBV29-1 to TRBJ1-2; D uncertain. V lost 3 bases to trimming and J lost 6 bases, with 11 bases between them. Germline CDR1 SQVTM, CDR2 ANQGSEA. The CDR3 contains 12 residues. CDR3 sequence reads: CSVESGFDGYTF. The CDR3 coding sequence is TGCAGCGTTGAGTCGGGGTTCGATGGCTACACCTTC.

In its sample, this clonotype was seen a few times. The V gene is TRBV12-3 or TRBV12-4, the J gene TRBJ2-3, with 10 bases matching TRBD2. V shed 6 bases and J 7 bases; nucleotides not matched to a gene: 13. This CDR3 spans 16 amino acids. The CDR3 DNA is TGTGCCAGCAGACTCCCGGGAGCGGGGGGGCTTCATACGCAGTATTTT. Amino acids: CASRLPGAGGLHTQYF.

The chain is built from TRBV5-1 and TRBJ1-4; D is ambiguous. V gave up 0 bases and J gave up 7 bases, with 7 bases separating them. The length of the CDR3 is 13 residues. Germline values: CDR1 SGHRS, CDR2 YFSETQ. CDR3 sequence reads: CASSLGISEKLFF. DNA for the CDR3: TGCGCCAGCAGCTTGGGAATTTCTGAAAAACTGTTTTTT. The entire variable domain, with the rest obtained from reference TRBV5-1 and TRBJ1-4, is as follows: KAGVTQTPRYLIKTRGQQVTLSCSPISGHRSVSWYQQTPGQGLQFLFEYFSETQRNKGNFPGRFSGRQFSNSRSEMNVSTLELGDSALYLCASSLGISEKLFFGSGTQLSVL.